The present T cell receptor beta chain was sequenced within a study of shared clonotypes between healthy human individuals. Turning to the study itself: The donors, a couple of women and three men, were aged 18 to 49.

The germline CDR1 and CDR2 sequences are SGHNT and YYREEE (reference sequence). V was pared by 4 bases and J by 4 bases, with 6 bases of the junction left unmatched. CDR3 length: 15 residues. Original handling: Owing to the provision of junction-only sequences devoid of quality scores by immunoSEQ, filtering differed. Produced via immunoSEQ multiplex PCR; TCRdb's table is partial and in-frame only. Clonal size and the V and J genes are those of that table, whereas D and trimming came from the DNA. The sample carries 450,000 to 500,000 clones, roughly 80% recorded once. The chain recombines TRBV5-4 with TRBJ2-1; 9 bases map to TRBD2. Material: PBMCs. This TCR was sampled from a woman in her forties in good health. Some clones in this sample may be carry-over from other donors' samples. This CDR3 reads CASSPSGTLYNEQFF. The CDR3 DNA is TGTGCCAGCAGCCCTAGCGGGACATTGTACAATGAGCAGTTCTTC.